This is a list of T cell receptor beta chains from one sample in a study of spatial heterogeneity in lung cancer. TCRdb itself ran the 5' RACE reads through MiXCR, one entry per CDR3 protein. The table shows 9,500 to 10,000 distinct CDR3 sequences, with about 6% occurring only once. The sequencing here drew on lung tumor tissue, taken at surgery. All receptors come from a male donor with early-stage non-small cell lung cancer. The CDR3 runs from the conserved cysteine through the conserved F or W. The D gene is left open where the match is weak. The size field reads once, few, many or a size class.

j_gene | d_gene | v_gene | abundance | CDR3nt | CDR3aa
TRBJ2-1 | TRBD2 | TRBV30 | many | TGTGCCTCCAGCGGGGGATACAATGAGCAGTTCTTC | CASSGGYNEQFF
TRBJ2-2 | TRBD1 | TRBV10-1 | many | TGCGCCAGCGCACAGGGGGACACCGGGGAGCTGTTTTTT | CASAQGDTGELFF
TRBJ2-5 | . | TRBV5-1 | many | TGCGCCAGCAGCTTGCAGGGCGCCCAAGAGACCCAGTACTTC | CASSLQGAQETQYF
TRBJ2-7 | . | TRBV7-3 | many | TGTGCCAGCAGCCCCCGGGACGGTTCCTACGAGCAGTACTTC | CASSPRDGSYEQYF
TRBJ1-5 | . | TRBV30 | many | TGTGCCTGGAGTGTACCCGGGGTCAATCAGCCCCAGCATTTT | CAWSVPGVNQPQHF
TRBJ2-7 | TRBD2 | TRBV4-1 | many | TGCGCCAGCAGCCAATCATCTGGCACCAGGGACTACTCCTACGAGCAGTACTTC | CASSQSSGTRDYSYEQYF
TRBJ2-7 | TRBD2 | TRBV28 | many | TGTGCCAGCAGTTTCGTTAGCGGGAGGGCCAGCGCCGAGCAGTACTTC | CASSFVSGRASAEQYF
TRBJ1-1 | . | TRBV9 | many | TGTGCCAGCACCCCGCACGGTTCCATGAACACTGAAGCTTTCTTT | CASTPHGSMNTEAFF
TRBJ2-6 | . | TRBV20-1 | many | TGCAGTGCGACGGGGCTGGCCGGGGCCAACGTCCTGACTTTC | CSATGLAGANVLTF
TRBJ2-1 | . | TRBV6-2/TRBV6-3 | many | TGTGCCAGCATGAGGGGTTACAATGAGCAGTTCTTC | CASMRGYNEQFF
TRBJ1-1 | . | TRBV11-2 | many | TGTGCCAGCACCCTTTTGAGAGTTTCTGAAGCTTTCTTT | CASTLLRVSEAFF
TRBJ2-7 | . | TRBV4-2 | many | TGTGCCAGCAGCCAAGTTAGACCCGCCCCCTACGAGCAGTACTTC | CASSQVRPAPYEQYF
TRBJ2-7 | . | TRBV29-1 | many | TGCAGCGTTCGACCGCTCCCCTACGAGCAGTACTTC | CSVRPLPYEQYF
TRBJ2-7 | . | TRBV12-3/TRBV12-4 | many | TGTGCCAGCAGTTTGGGCCAGAACTCCTACGAGCAGTACTTC | CASSLGQNSYEQYF
TRBJ2-5 | . | TRBV7-2 | few | TGTGCCAGCAGCCCCCGAGATCAGAGGGAGACCCAGTACTTC | CASSPRDQRETQYF
TRBJ2-7 | TRBD1 | TRBV10-3 | many | TGTGCCATCAGCACAGGGGCTGGCTACGAGCAGTACTTC | CAISTGAGYEQYF
TRBJ1-1 | . | TRBV12-3/TRBV12-4 | many | TGTGCCAGCAGTTTTTTACAGTACACTGAAGCTTTCTTT | CASSFLQYTEAFF
TRBJ1-5 | . | TRBV6-1 | many | TGTGCCAGCAGTGAAAACAGGGTAGGACAGCCCCAGCATTTT | CASSENRVGQPQHF
TRBJ1-5 | TRBD1 | TRBV27 | many | TGTGCCAGCAGTTCCGACAGGGGAGTCAATCAGCCCCAGCATTTT | CASSSDRGVNQPQHF
TRBJ1-6 | . | TRBV27 | many | TGTGCCAGCAGTTTCGGGGGCCTTAATCGGTCACCCCTCCACTTT | CASSFGGLNRSPLHF
TRBJ1-3 | TRBD1 | TRBV6-1 | many | TGTGCCAGCAGCCTGATGACAGGGAGATACTCTGGAAACACCATATATTTT | CASSLMTGRYSGNTIYF
TRBJ1-3 | . | TRBV15 | many | TGTGCCACCAGCAGAGAAACAGGGATTTTAGGAAACACCATATATTTT | CATSRETGILGNTIYF
TRBJ2-5 | . | TRBV20-1 | medium-sized | TGCAGTGCTAGTACGGTTCAAGAGACCCAGTACTTC | CSASTVQETQYF
TRBJ2-1 | . | TRBV20-1 | many | TGCAGTGCTAGAGATCGTGGGGGGTTGTATGAGCAGTTCTTC | CSARDRGGLYEQFF
TRBJ1-6 | . | TRBV20-1 | many | TGCAGTGCCCGGCGGGAGCTAAATTCACCCCTCCACTTT | CSARRELNSPLHF
TRBJ1-2 | . | TRBV28 | many | TGTGCCAGCAGATTGGGCAGGGGAGGGAACTATGGCTACACCTTC | CASRLGRGGNYGYTF
TRBJ2-7 | TRBD1 | TRBV14 | many | TGTGCCAGCAGCCTCTGGGGACAGGGGGCCCACGAGCAGTACTTC | CASSLWGQGAHEQYF
TRBJ1-1 | TRBD1 | TRBV28 | medium-sized | TGTGCCAGCAGATCCCCGGGACAGGGTGTCAGTGGAGACACTGAAGCTTTCTTT | CASRSPGQGVSGDTEAFF
TRBJ1-1 | TRBD1 | TRBV7-9 | medium-sized | TGTGCCAGCAGCGCACAGGGGGTTATGAACACTGAAGCTTTCTTT | CASSAQGVMNTEAFF
TRBJ2-2 | . | TRBV5-1 | many | TGCGCCAGCAGCTTAGACGGTAGTAACACCGGGGAGCTGTTTTTT | CASSLDGSNTGELFF
TRBJ1-6 | . | TRBV6-2/TRBV6-3 | many | TGTGCCAGCAAGGTGGCAACGGGTAATTCACCCCTCCACTTT | CASKVATGNSPLHF
TRBJ2-1 | TRBD2 | TRBV6-6 | many | TGTGCCAGCAGCCGACTAGCGGAGCAGTTCTTC | CASSRLAEQFF
TRBJ1-5 | TRBD1 | TRBV25-1 | medium-sized | TGTGCCAGCAGTTCCCAGGGGGCGAGGCAGCCCCAGCATTTT | CASSSQGARQPQHF
TRBJ1-6 | . | TRBV18 | many | TGTGCCAGCTCACCGTTTCCCTACAACGATTCACCCCTCCACTTT | CASSPFPYNDSPLHF
TRBJ2-3 | . | TRBV24-1 | many | TGTGCCACCAGTGATTACGGGTACAGGGATTCACGCACAGATACGCAGTATTTT | CATSDYGYRDSRTDTQYF
TRBJ2-1 | TRBD1 | TRBV20-1 | many | TGCAGTGCAAATACAGGGGGTTATTCGAATGAGCAGTTCTTC | CSANTGGYSNEQFF